Shown below are 16 T cell receptor beta chains from a single sample sequenced in a study of blood T cell repertoires in COVID-19. The data were produced by immunoSEQ multiplex PCR, yet TCRdb's version contains in-frame clones alone and is incomplete. The sample has more than 200,000 clones; 80% to 85% are singletons. The sample was peripheral blood. Receptor source: a woman aged 80 or older with COVID-19, enrolled during active disease.

The rearrangement uses TRBV6-5 and TRBJ1-2; D perhaps matches TRBD1 (6 bases). This CDR3 has 13 residues. V lost 5 bases to trimming and J lost 6 bases, with 13 bases between them. Germline CDR1 MNHEY, CDR2 SVGAGI. CDR3 region: CASSLGQGHGYTF. CDR3 coding DNA: TGTGCCAGCAGTCTCGGTCAGGGGCATGGCTACACCTTC.

V is TRBV19 and J is TRBJ2-7, with 7 bases lining up with TRBD1. Germline CDR1 LNHDA, CDR2 SQIVND (reference sequence). Trimming at V came to 4 bases and at J to 4 bases, leaving 10 bases not matched to a gene. This CDR3 is built from 15 residues. The CDR3 DNA reads TGTGCCAGTAGTAGACGGACAGGCGGAATTTACGAGCAGTACTTC. This encodes CASSRRTGGIYEQYF.

V is TRBV3-1 (or the pseudogene TRBV3-2) and J is TRBJ2-5; 8 bases agree with TRBD1. Per the germline V gene, CDR1 is LGHDT and CDR2 is YNNKEL (reference sequence). The CDR3 extends over 16 amino acids. Trimming took 0 bases from V and 5 from J; bases not matched to a gene: 8. CDR3 in amino acids: CASSQDWTGRSETQYF. For the CDR3, the DNA is TGTGCCAGCAGCCAAGACTGGACAGGGAGGTCGGAGACCCAGTACTTC.

The rearrangement joins TRBV7-9 to TRBJ1-4; unclear D gene. The V end lost 1 base, the J end lost 4 bases, and 7 bases lay between the germline ends. Germline-derived CDR1 and CDR2 are SEHNR and FQNEAQ (reference sequence). The CDR3 consists of 14 residues. The CDR3 sequence is CASSLVTDNEKLFF. The CDR3 region has the DNA TGTGCCAGCAGCTTAGTAACAGATAATGAAAAACTGTTTTTT.

This clone was observed a handful of times. The gene calls are TRBV12-3 or TRBV12-4 and TRBJ2-2; D is unclear. The CDR3 has 13 amino acids. The V and J ends lost 2 bases and 2 bases respectively, with 3 bases between them. CDR3 sequence reads: CASSLRNTGELFF. The CDR3 DNA reads TGTGCCAGCAGTTTACGTAACACCGGGGAGCTGTTTTTT.

CDR3 loop: CASSRDWGDYGYTF. In DNA form, the CDR3 reads TGTGCCAGCAGCCGGGACTGGGGAGACTATGGCTACACCTTC. The chain is built from TRBV14 and TRBJ1-2, with a possible D match to TRBD1 (5 bases). Per germline, CDR1 SGHDN and CDR2 FVKESK. The CDR3 is 14 residues long. V lost 4 bases to trimming and J lost 3 bases, with 12 bases between them.

J is TRBJ2-5 and V is TRBV19; 11 bases are a match to TRBD1. V trimming: 5 bases; J trimming: 5 bases; junction bases outside the gene matches: 7. This CDR3 has 15 amino acids. Germline V gene sequence: CDR1 LNHDA, CDR2 SQIVND (reference sequence). The CDR3 here is CASSPARTGGETQYF. CDR3 DNA sequence: TGTGCCAGTAGTCCGGCGCGGACAGGGGGCGAGACCCAGTACTTC.

The V call is TRBV3-1 (or the pseudogene TRBV3-2), the J call TRBJ1-1; TRBD1 matches at 7 bases. CDR3 size: 17 residues. V lost 3 bases to trimming and J lost 4 bases; unmatched junction nucleotides: 14. Germline assignment: CDR1 LGHDT and CDR2 YNNKEL (reference sequence). The CDR3 nucleotides are TGTGCCAGCAGCCAGGGGCTCTCCAACAGGGGTGGCACTGAAGCTTTCTTT. Protein product: CASSQGLSNRGGTEAFF.

V and J are TRBV25-1 and TRBJ2-7, with 7 bases fitting TRBD2. This CDR3 spans 13 amino acids. J lost 4 bases, V lost 5 bases, and 5 bases had no gene match. Germline V gene sequence: CDR1 MGHDK, CDR2 SYGVNS. CDR3 sequence: CASSQAGKYEQYF. The DNA for the CDR3 is TGTGCCAGCAGTCAAGCGGGGAAGTACGAGCAGTACTTC.

The V and J genes are TRBV6-5 and TRBJ1-5; D is ambiguous. The germline V and J ends were trimmed by 0 bases and 7 bases, with 13 bases remaining between them. There are 15 residues in the CDR3. The germline gives CDR1 MNHEY, CDR2 SVGAGI. The CDR3 protein is CASSYSRGSGQPQHF. CDR3 nucleotides: TGTGCCAGCAGTTACTCGAGAGGGAGTGGCCAGCCCCAGCATTTT.

The chain combines TRBV27 with TRBJ2-1, with 10 bases that match TRBD2. CDR3 length: 15 amino acids. The V and J ends lost 5 bases and 5 bases, in that order; junction bases with no gene match: 6. CDR1 MNHEY and CDR2 SMNVEV come from the germline V gene (reference sequence). CDR3 amino acids: CASSLSGGNHNEQFF. CDR3 sequence (DNA): TGTGCCAGCAGTCTTAGCGGGGGGAATCACAATGAGCAGTTCTTC.

The chain employs TRBV3-1 (or the pseudogene TRBV3-2) and TRBJ1-4, with D possibly TRBD1 on 5 matching bases. Germline V gene data show CDR1 as LGHDT and CDR2 as YNNKEL (reference sequence). V lost 4 bases and J 4 bases, leaving 13 bases between the germline ends. This CDR3 is 15 amino acids long. CDR3 in amino acids: CASSLRTPGNEKLFF. Here the CDR3 DNA reads TGTGCCAGCAGCCTTAGGACACCGGGTAATGAAAAACTGTTTTTT.

The chain uses TRBV10-1 and TRBJ2-4; D is uncertain. Germline V CDR1 and CDR2: WNHNN, SYGVQD (reference sequence). This CDR3 has 14 residues. V was shortened by 3 bases and J by 3 bases, with 9 bases between the two germline ends. The CDR3 here is CASSDRLDKNIQYF. CDR3 DNA: TGCGCCAGCAGTGACCGGCTAGACAAAAACATTCAGTACTTC.

This CDR3 is CASSQGTENIQYF. The CDR3 DNA reads TGTGCCAGCAGCCAGGGGACAGAAAACATTCAGTACTTC. The chain couples TRBV11-2 to TRBJ2-4; TRBD1 matches at 7 bases. The CDR3 length is 13 residues. Germline CDR1 and CDR2: SGHAT and FQNNGV. The V and J ends lost 5 bases and 5 bases, in that order; junction bases with no gene match: 3. The full variable domain, in which reference TRBV11-2 and TRBJ2-4 provide the parts outside the CDR3, is EAGVAQSPRYKIIEKRQSVAFWCNPISGHATLYWYQQILGQGPKLLIQFQNNGVVDDSQLPKDRFSAERLKGVDSTLKIQPAKLEDSAVYLCASSQGTENIQYFGAGTRLSVL.

This chain connects TRBV3-1 (or the pseudogene TRBV3-2) to TRBJ1-4, with D possibly matching TRBD1 (5 bases). CDR1 and CDR2 from the germline V gene are LGHDT and YNNKEL (reference sequence). V shed 2 bases and J shed 6 bases, with 10 bases lying between them. This CDR3 is 14 amino acids long. CDR3 residues: CASSQRGGDEKLFF. In DNA, the CDR3 is TGTGCCAGCAGCCAACGGGGGGGAGATGAAAAACTGTTTTTT.

This sequence joins TRBV5-1 and TRBJ2-6; D is undetermined. The CDR3 consists of 17 residues. The germline V gene has CDR1 SGHRS and CDR2 YFSETQ. Trimming removed 1 base at V and 0 bases at J, with 11 bases between. The chain's CDR3 is CASSLIGSSSGANVLTF. The CDR3 nucleotides read TGCGCCAGCAGCTTGATCGGGTCGAGCTCTGGGGCCAACGTCCTGACTTTC. Full variable domain (remainder filled in from reference TRBV5-1 and TRBJ2-6): KAGVTQTPRYLIKTRGQQVTLSCSPISGHRSVSWYQQTPGQGLQFLFEYFSETQRNKGNFPGRFSGRQFSNSRSEMNVSTLELGDSALYLCASSLIGSSSGANVLTFGAGSRLTVL.